These 24 T cell receptor beta chains originate from one sample sequenced in a study of early T cells in non-severe SARS-CoV-2 infection. Each CDR3 protein gets one entry after TCRdb re-called the 5' RACE reads with MiXCR. The sample yields 65,000 to 85,000 distinct CDR3 sequences, around 13% seen once. Sequenced sample: whole blood. These TCRs come from an adult who was a healthcare worker with PCR-confirmed SARS-CoV-2 infection or an uninfected control (not recorded which).

This sequence joins TRBV28 and TRBJ2-7; 9 nucleotides agree with TRBD1. Losses at the gene ends were 6 bases for V and 3 bases for J; bases not matched to a gene: 12. The CDR3 loop spans 16 amino acids. The germline V gene encodes CDR1 MDHEN and CDR2 SYDVKM. The CDR3, as DNA: TGTGCCAGCAGAGACAGGGGGACGGCGGCCAGCTACGAGCAGTACTTC. The encoded protein is CASRDRGTAASYEQYF.

This clonotype has at least ten counts. The chain has TRBV7-2 and TRBJ2-3; no clear D gene. Trimming stripped 5 bases from V and 3 bases from J, with 9 bases between. The CDR3 loop spans 13 amino acids. Germline values: CDR1 SGHTA, CDR2 FQGNSA. The chain's CDR3 is CASSPSVTDTQYF. The CDR3 DNA follows: TGTGCCAGCAGCCCATCCGTGACAGATACGCAGTATTTT.

This clonotype was found many times. DNA for the CDR3: TGTGCCAGCTTCGGGACAAATAGTCTGACCCAGTACTTC. Encoded protein: CASFGTNSLTQYF. The chain joins TRBV2 to TRBJ2-5; maybe TRBD1 (6 bases). The germline CDR1 and CDR2 sequences are SNHLY and FYNNEI. The CDR3 is made up of 13 amino acids. V lost 8 bases and J lost 7, with 17 bases in between.

This clonotype was seen ten or more times. V gene TRBV18 combines with J gene TRBJ2-7, with D possibly being TRBD1 (7 bases). Germline CDR1 KGHSH, CDR2 LQKENI. This CDR3 spans 17 amino acids. The ends were cut back, 3 bases at V and 10 bases at J, with 28 bases in the middle. In DNA form, the CDR3 reads TGTGCCAGCTCACCTCAAAGACAGGGAAGCGGGCCTGCTTCTCAGTACTTC. Translating it yields CASSPQRQGSGPASQYF.

This clonotype was observed a few times. The chain is built from TRBV5-4 and TRBJ1-1; D is unclear. The length of the CDR3 is 16 residues. V was cut by 4 bases and J by 0 bases, with 16 bases left in between. The germline V gene encodes CDR1 SGHNT and CDR2 YYREEE (reference sequence). The CDR3 DNA reads TGTGCCAGCAGCGAGCGAGCAGGCCGCATGAACACTGAAGCTTTCTTT. The encoded protein is CASSERAGRMNTEAFF.

The chain employs TRBV11-2 and TRBJ1-6, with TRBD1 identical over 7 bases. CDR3 length: 15 amino acids. The trim removed 5 bases at V and 8 bases at J, leaving 9 bases unmatched. Germline CDR1 and CDR2: SGHAT and FQNNGV. The CDR3 DNA reads TGTGCCAGCAGCACCACCGACAGGGACGATTCACCCCTCCACTTT. This gives the protein CASSTTDRDDSPLHF.

J is TRBJ1-3 and V is TRBV5-6; no definite D call. Germline assignment: CDR1 SGHDT and CDR2 YYEEEE. The V gene lost 0 bases and the J gene lost 0 bases, with 16 bases spanning the gap. This CDR3 region has 18 residues. CDR3: CASSLGPSLGYSGNTIYF. As DNA, the CDR3 is TGTGCCAGCAGCTTGGGCCCGTCCCTCGGGTACTCTGGAAACACCATATATTTT.

The table lists this clonotype with many counts. The rearrangement joins TRBV6-2 or TRBV6-3 to TRBJ1-6, with D unclear. The CDR3 is made up of 13 amino acids. Trimming left V 5 bases short and J 7 bases short, with 9 bases between. Germline V gene sequence: CDR1 MNHEY, CDR2 SVGEGT. DNA for the CDR3: TGTGCCAGCAGTACGGGTGAGAATTCACCCCTCCACTTT. It yields the protein CASSTGENSPLHF.

The table lists this clonotype with many counts. The chain combines TRBV24-1 with TRBJ2-1; D is perhaps TRBD1 (5 bases). Deletions cut 9 bases from V and 6 bases from J, with 17 bases between. Germline-derived CDR1 and CDR2 are KGHDR and SFDVKD. This CDR3 is built from 14 residues. As DNA, the CDR3 is TGTGCCACCTCAGACACCACCAGGGCCAATGAGCAGTTCTTC. It translates to CATSDTTRANEQFF.

The sample holds a few counts of this clonotype. The genes are TRBV5-1 and TRBJ1-5, with D unresolved. Germline CDR1 and CDR2: SGHRS and YFSETQ. The length of the CDR3 is 15 residues. Trimming shortened V by 0 bases and J by 6 bases, and 13 bases separated the two germline ends. The CDR3 sequence is CASSLEGIAGQPQHF. The CDR3 DNA follows: TGCGCCAGCAGCTTGGAGGGTATAGCAGGTCAGCCCCAGCATTTT.

Only a few counts were recorded for this clonotype. The chain carries TRBV24-1 and TRBJ2-4; 8 bases map to TRBD2. V dropped 7 bases and J dropped 13; count of bases not matched to a gene: 5. The length of the CDR3 is 11 residues. Germline CDR1 and CDR2: KGHDR and SFDVKD. This chain's CDR3 is CATSQAGEQYF. In nucleotides, the CDR3 is TGTGCCACCAGCCAAGCGGGGGAACAGTACTTC.

This clonotype was observed at least ten times. V and J are TRBV13 and TRBJ1-3, with no clear D. The CDR3 has 14 residues. Germline V gene lookup returns CDR1 PRHDT and CDR2 FYEKMQ (reference sequence). V was shortened by 2 bases and J by 4 bases, with 9 bases between the two germline ends. The CDR3 DNA sequence: TGTGCCAGCAGCTTAACGGGTACCGGAAACACCATATATTTT. Translation gives CASSLTGTGNTIYF. Together with reference TRBV13 and TRBJ1-3, the CDR3 gives the full variable domain: AAGVIQSPRHLIKEKRETATLKCYPIPRHDTVYWYQQGPGQDPQFLISFYEKMQSDKGSIPDRFSAQQFSDYHSELNMSSLELGDSALYFCASSLTGTGNTIYFGEGSWLTVV.

The chain combines TRBV29-1 with TRBJ2-3, with D unclear. V was clipped by 2 bases and J by 9 bases, with 12 bases between them. CDR3 length equals 12 residues. Germline CDR1 reads SQVTM; CDR2 reads ANQGSEA. In nucleotides, the CDR3 is TGCAGCGTTGAATCTCAGTACGCCACGCAGTATTTT. Translated: CSVESQYATQYF.

The rearrangement joins TRBV11-2 to TRBJ2-5, with a possible D match to TRBD1 (6 bases). CDR1 and CDR2 from the germline V gene are SGHAT and FQNNGV. V was cut by 1 base and J by 4 bases, with 13 bases left in between. This CDR3 is built from 15 residues. CDR3 DNA: TGTGCCAGCAGCTTAGGACAGGAGATCGTAGAGACCCAGTACTTC. It specifies CASSLGQEIVETQYF.

The V and J genes are TRBV10-3 and TRBJ1-5; no definite D call. The CDR3 runs 12 residues. V lost 3 bases and J 1 base, leaving 1 base between the germline ends. CDR1 ENHRY and CDR2 SYGVKD come from the germline V gene. CDR3 nucleotide sequence: TGTGCCATCAGTGACAGCAATCAGCCCCAGCATTTT. Amino acid sequence: CAISDSNQPQHF.

This chain connects TRBV27 to TRBJ2-1; 10 bases agree with TRBD2. This CDR3 contains 18 residues. V gave up 1 base and J gave up 10 bases; unmatched junction bases: 16. Germline V lookup: CDR1 MNHEY, CDR2 SMNVEV (reference sequence). CDR3 amino acids: CASSLWRLAGGRLGEQFF. CDR3 bases: TGTGCCAGCAGTTTATGGAGGTTAGCGGGAGGAAGGCTTGGGGAGCAGTTCTTC.

With respect to this clonotype: A much larger clone lies a single base off, so this may be a read error. The rearrangement joins TRBV6-2 or TRBV6-3 to TRBJ2-7; perhaps TRBD1 as D (5 bases). Germline values: CDR1 MNHEY, CDR2 SVGEGT. The CDR3 sequence is 15 residues long. Trimming removed 10 bases from V and 1 base from J, with 20 bases in between. CDR3 nucleotide sequence: TGTGCCAACAGAAGCTGGACATCACTTTCCTACGAGCAGTACTTC. Residues: CANRSWTSLSYEQYF.

This clonotype has ten or more counts. The CDR3 loop reads CSASFGSGPDTQYF. The CDR3 DNA is TGCAGTGCTAGTTTCGGGAGTGGACCAGATACGCAGTATTTT. The V and J genes are TRBV20-1 and TRBJ2-3; tentative D call: TRBD2 (6 bases). The CDR3 consists of 14 residues. Trimming pared 3 bases from V and 4 bases from J, leaving 14 bases between. Germline-derived CDR1 and CDR2 are DFQATT and SNEGSKA (reference sequence).

The rearrangement links TRBV28 to TRBJ2-1, with D uncertain. The CDR3 has 14 residues. V was pared by 2 bases and J by 8 bases, with 13 bases between. Per germline, CDR1 MDHEN and CDR2 SYDVKM. The CDR3 DNA sequence: TGTGCCAGCAGTTTAGGGCTACAGAGTGATGAGCAGTTCTTC. Translating gives CASSLGLQSDEQFF.

In its sample, this clonotype was seen many times. V and J are TRBV6-2 or TRBV6-3 and TRBJ1-1, with D perhaps TRBD1 (5 bases). The germline gives CDR1 MNHEY, CDR2 SVGEGT. The CDR3 has 12 amino acids. Trimming took 2 bases from V and 5 from J, leaving 6 bases between them. In DNA form, the CDR3 reads TGTGCCAGCAGTTACGAGGGGACTGAAGCTTTCTTT. The encoded protein is CASSYEGTEAFF.

Only a few counts were recorded for this clonotype. The chain uses TRBV11-2 and TRBJ1-6; a weak D match, TRBD1 (5 bases). CDR3 length: 11 amino acids. The germline gives CDR1 SGHAT, CDR2 FQNNGV. V lost 5 bases, J lost 14 bases, and 10 bases lay in between. CDR3 amino acids: CASSGEGTLHF. CDR3 DNA sequence: TGTGCCAGCAGCGGCGAGGGGACCCTCCACTTT. The complete variable domain, with remaining parts taken from reference TRBV11-2 and TRBJ1-6, reads EAGVAQSPRYKIIEKRQSVAFWCNPISGHATLYWYQQILGQGPKLLIQFQNNGVVDDSQLPKDRFSAERLKGVDSTLKIQPAKLEDSAVYLCASSGEGTLHFGNGTRLTVT.

This chain joins TRBV12-3 or TRBV12-4 and TRBJ2-3; 11 bases are shared with TRBD2. CDR3 length: 19 residues. The ends lost 6 bases at V and 0 bases at J; junction bases unmatched: 14. The CDR3 reads CASRPGGLAVSTSTDTQYF. The CDR3 DNA reads TGTGCCAGCAGGCCAGGGGGACTAGCGGTCTCTACTAGCACAGATACGCAGTATTTT.

The chain carries TRBV29-1 and TRBJ2-5; D may be TRBD2 (6 bases). Germline assignment: CDR1 SQVTM and CDR2 ANQGSEA. Trimming took off 6 bases at V and 7 bases at J, with 15 bases between the two ends. The CDR3 runs to 12 residues. The CDR3 sequence is CSVWDSLGTQYF. Written as DNA, the CDR3 is TGCAGCGTCTGGGACTCTCTAGGGACCCAGTACTTC.

This clonotype was seen repeatedly, ten times or more. CDR3 sequence (DNA): TGCAGCGTCGATAGACAGGAAGAGACCCAGTACTTC. Its protein product is CSVDRQEETQYF. The chain carries TRBV29-1 and TRBJ2-5; D perhaps matches TRBD1 (6 bases). Per germline, CDR1 SQVTM and CDR2 ANQGSEA. V shed 6 bases and J shed 3 bases, with 11 bases lying between them. The CDR3 has 12 residues.